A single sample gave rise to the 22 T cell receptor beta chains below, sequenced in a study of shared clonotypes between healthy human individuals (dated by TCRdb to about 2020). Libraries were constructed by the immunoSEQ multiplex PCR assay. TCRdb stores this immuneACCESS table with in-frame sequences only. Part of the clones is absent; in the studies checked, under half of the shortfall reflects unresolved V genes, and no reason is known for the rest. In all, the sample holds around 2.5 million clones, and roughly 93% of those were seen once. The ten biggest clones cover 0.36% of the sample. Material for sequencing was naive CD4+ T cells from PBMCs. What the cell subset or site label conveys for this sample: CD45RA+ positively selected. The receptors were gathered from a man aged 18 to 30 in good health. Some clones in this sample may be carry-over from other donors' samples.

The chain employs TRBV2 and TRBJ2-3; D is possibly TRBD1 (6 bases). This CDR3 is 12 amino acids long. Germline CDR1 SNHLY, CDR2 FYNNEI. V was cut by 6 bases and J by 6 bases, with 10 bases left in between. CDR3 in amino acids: CASSTGSDTQYF. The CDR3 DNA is TGTGCCAGCAGCACAGGGAGTGATACGCAGTATTTT.

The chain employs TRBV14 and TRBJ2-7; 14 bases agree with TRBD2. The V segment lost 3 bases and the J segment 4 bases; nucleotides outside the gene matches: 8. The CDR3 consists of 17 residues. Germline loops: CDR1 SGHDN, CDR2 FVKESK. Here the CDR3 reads CASSQGGLAGVKYEQYF. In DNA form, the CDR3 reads TGTGCCAGCAGCCAGGGGGGACTAGCGGGAGTCAAATACGAGCAGTACTTC. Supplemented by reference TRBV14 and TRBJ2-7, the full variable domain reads EAGVTQFPSHSVIEKGQTVTLRCDPISGHDNLYWYRRVMGKEIKFLLHFVKESKQDESGMPNNRFLAERTGGTYSTLKVQPAELEDSGVYFCASSQGGLAGVKYEQYFGPGTRLTVT.

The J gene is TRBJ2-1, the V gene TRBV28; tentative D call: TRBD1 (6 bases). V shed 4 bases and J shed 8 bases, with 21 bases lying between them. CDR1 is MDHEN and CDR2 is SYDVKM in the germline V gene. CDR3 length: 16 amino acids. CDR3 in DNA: TGTGCCAGCAGTTCACCCGCCTCCCAGGGGTCGGATGAGCAGTTCTTC. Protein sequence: CASSSPASQGSDEQFF.

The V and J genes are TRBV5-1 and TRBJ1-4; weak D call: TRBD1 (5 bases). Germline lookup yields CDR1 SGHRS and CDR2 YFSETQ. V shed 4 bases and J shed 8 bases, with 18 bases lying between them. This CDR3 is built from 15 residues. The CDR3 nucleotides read TGCGCCAGCAGCCTAGTAGGGGAGGGTTACGAAAAACTGTTTTTT. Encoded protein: CASSLVGEGYEKLFF.

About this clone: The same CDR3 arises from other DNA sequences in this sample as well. The CDR3 bases are TGTGCCAGCAGCCCGGGCCGTAGCAATCAGCCCCAGCATTTT. Encoded protein: CASSPGRSNQPQHF. The J gene is TRBJ1-5, the V gene TRBV7-2; D remains unclear. This CDR3 is built from 14 residues. Germline-derived CDR1 and CDR2 are SGHTA and FQGNSA. V was pared by 5 bases and J by 0 bases, with 8 bases between.

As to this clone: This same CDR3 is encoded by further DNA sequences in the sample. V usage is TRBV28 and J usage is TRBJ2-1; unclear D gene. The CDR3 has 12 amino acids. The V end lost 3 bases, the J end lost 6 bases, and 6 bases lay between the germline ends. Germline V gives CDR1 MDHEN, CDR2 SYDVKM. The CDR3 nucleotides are TGTGCCAGCAGTTTCTCCAGCAATGAGCAGTTCTTC. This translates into CASSFSSNEQFF.

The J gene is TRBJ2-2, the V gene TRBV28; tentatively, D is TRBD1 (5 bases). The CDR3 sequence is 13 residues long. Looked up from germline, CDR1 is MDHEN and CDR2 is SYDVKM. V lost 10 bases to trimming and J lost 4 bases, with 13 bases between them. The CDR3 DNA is TGTGCCACCTCAGGGTTGGTCACCGGGGAGCTGTTTTTT. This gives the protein CATSGLVTGELFF.

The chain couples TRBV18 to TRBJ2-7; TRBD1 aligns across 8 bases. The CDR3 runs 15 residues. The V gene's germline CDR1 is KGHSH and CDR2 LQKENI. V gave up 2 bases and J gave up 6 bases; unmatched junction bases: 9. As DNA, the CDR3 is TGTGCCAGCTCACCATACCGACAGGGGCCGGGCGAGCAGTACTTC. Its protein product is CASSPYRQGPGEQYF. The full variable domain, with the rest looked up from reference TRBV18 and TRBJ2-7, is NAGVMQNPRHLVRRRGQEARLRCSPMKGHSHVYWYRQLPEEGLKFMVYLQKENIIDESGMPKERFSAEFPKEGPSILRIQQVVRGDSAAYFCASSPYRQGPGEQYFGPGTRLTVT.

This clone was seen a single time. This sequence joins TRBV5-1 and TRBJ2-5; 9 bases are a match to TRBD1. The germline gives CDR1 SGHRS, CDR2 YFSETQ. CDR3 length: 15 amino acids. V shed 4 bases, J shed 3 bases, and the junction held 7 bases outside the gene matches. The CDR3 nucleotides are TGCGCCAGCAGCCTGACGGGACAGGGAAAAGAGACCCAGTACTTC. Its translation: CASSLTGQGKETQYF.

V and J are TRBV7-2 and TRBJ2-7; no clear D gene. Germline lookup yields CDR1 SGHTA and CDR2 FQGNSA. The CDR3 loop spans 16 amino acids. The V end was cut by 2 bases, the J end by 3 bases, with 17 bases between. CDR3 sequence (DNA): TGTGCCAGCAGCTTAAGTTACGGTGCGGAACTCTACGAGCAGTACTTC. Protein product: CASSLSYGAELYEQYF.

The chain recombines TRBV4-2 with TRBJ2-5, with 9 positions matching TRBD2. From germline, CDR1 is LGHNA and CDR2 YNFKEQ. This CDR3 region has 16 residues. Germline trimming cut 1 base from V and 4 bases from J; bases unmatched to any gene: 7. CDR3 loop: CASSQVAGAMGETQYF. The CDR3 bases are TGTGCCAGCAGCCAAGTAGCGGGAGCCATGGGAGAGACCCAGTACTTC.

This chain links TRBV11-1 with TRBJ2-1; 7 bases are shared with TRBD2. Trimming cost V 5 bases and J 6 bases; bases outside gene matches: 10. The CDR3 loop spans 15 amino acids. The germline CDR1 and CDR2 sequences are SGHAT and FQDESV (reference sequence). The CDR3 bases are TGTGCCAGCAGCACTCCCCTAGCGGCCCGCAATGAGCAGTTCTTC. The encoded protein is CASSTPLAARNEQFF. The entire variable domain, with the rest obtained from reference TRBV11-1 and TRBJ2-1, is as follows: EAEVAQSPRYKITEKSQAVAFWCDPISGHATLYWYRQILGQGPELLVQFQDESVVDDSQLPKDRFSAERLKGVDSTLKIQPAELGDSAMYLCASSTPLAARNEQFFGPGTRLTVL.

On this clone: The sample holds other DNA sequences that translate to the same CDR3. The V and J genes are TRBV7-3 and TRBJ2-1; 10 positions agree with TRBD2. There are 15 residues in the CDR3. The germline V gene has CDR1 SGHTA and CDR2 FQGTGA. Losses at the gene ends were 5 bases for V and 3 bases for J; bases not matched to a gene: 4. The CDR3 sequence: CASSPRTSGYNEQFF. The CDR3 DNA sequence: TGTGCCAGCAGCCCCCGGACTAGCGGCTACAATGAGCAGTTCTTC. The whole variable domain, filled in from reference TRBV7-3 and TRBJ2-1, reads GAGVSQTPSNKVTEKGKYVELRCDPISGHTALYWYRQSLGQGPEFLIYFQGTGAADDSGLPNDRFFAVRPEGSVSTLKIQRTERGDSAVYLCASSPRTSGYNEQFFGPGTRLTVL.

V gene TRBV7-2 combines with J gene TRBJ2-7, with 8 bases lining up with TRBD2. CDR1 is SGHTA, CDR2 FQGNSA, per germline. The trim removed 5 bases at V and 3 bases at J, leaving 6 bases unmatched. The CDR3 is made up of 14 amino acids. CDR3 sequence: CASSRRGLGYEQYF. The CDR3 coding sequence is TGTGCCAGCAGCCGGAGGGGACTAGGCTACGAGCAGTACTTC. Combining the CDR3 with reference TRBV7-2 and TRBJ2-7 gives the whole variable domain GAGVSQSPSNKVTEKGKDVELRCDPISGHTALYWYRQSLGQGLEFLIYFQGNSAPDKSGLPSDRFSAERTGGSVSTLTIQRTQQEDSAVYLCASSRRGLGYEQYFGPGTRLTVT.

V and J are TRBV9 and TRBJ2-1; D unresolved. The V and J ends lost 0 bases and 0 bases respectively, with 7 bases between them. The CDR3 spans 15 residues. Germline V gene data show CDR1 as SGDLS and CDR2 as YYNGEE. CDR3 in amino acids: CASSVAQDSYNEQFF. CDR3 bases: TGTGCCAGCAGCGTAGCCCAGGACTCCTACAATGAGCAGTTCTTC. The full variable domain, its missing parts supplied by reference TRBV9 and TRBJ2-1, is DSGVTQTPKHLITATGQRVTLRCSPRSGDLSVYWYQQSLDQGLQFLIQYYNGEERAKGNILERFSAQQFPDLHSELNLSSLELGDSALYFCASSVAQDSYNEQFFGPGTRLTVL.

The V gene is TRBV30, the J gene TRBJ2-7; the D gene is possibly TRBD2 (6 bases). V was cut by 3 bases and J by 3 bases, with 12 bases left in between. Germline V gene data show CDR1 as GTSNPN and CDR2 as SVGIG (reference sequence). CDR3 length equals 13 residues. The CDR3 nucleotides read TGTGCCTGGAGAAGCGGGCTAGGCTACGAGCAGTACTTC. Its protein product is CAWRSGLGYEQYF.

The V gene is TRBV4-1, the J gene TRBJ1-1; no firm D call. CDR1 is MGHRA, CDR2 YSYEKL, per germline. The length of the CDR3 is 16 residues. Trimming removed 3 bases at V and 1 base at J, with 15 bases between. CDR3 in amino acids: CASSHISREWNTEAFF. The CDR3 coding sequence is TGCGCCAGCAGCCATATAAGCCGGGAGTGGAACACTGAAGCTTTCTTT.

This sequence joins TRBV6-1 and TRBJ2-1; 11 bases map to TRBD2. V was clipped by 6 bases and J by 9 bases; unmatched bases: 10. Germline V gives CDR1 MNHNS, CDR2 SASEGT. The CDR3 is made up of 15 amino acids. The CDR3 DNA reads TGTGCCAGCAGAGAAATACTAGCGGGAGTATTTGAGCAGTTCTTC. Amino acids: CASREILAGVFEQFF.

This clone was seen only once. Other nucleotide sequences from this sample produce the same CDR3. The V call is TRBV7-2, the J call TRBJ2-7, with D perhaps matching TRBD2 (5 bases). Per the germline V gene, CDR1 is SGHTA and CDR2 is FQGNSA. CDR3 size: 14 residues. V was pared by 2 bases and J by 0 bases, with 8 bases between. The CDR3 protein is CASSLLGSSYEQYF. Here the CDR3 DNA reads TGTGCCAGCAGCTTATTGGGGAGCTCCTACGAGCAGTACTTC. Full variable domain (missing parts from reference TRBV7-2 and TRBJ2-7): GAGVSQSPSNKVTEKGKDVELRCDPISGHTALYWYRQSLGQGLEFLIYFQGNSAPDKSGLPSDRFSAERTGGSVSTLTIQRTQQEDSAVYLCASSLLGSSYEQYFGPGTRLTVT.

The CDR3 DNA is TGTGCCAGCAGCGCCTGGGACACCGATACGCAGTATTTT. This gives the protein CASSAWDTDTQYF. This chain links TRBV7-3 with TRBJ2-3; D is perhaps TRBD1 (6 bases). V shed 5 bases and J shed 6 bases, with 12 bases lying between them. CDR3 length: 13 amino acids. Looked up from germline, CDR1 is SGHTA and CDR2 is FQGTGA. The full variable domain, completed using reference TRBV7-3 and TRBJ2-3, is GAGVSQTPSNKVTEKGKYVELRCDPISGHTALYWYRQSLGQGPEFLIYFQGTGAADDSGLPNDRFFAVRPEGSVSTLKIQRTERGDSAVYLCASSAWDTDTQYFGPGTRLTVL.

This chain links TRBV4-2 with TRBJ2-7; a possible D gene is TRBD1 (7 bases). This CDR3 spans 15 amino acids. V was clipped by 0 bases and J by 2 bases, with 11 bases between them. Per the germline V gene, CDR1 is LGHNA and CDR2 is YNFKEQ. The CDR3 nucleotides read TGTGCCAGCAGCCAAGATCAGGGGGGCCCCTACGAGCAGTACTTC. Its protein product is CASSQDQGGPYEQYF.

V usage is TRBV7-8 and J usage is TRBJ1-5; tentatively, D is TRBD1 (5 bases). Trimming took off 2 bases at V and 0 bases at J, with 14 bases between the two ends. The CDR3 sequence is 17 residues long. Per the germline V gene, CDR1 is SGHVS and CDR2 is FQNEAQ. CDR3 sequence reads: CASSLLGTYNSNQPQHF. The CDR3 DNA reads TGTGCCAGCAGCTTATTAGGGACGTACAATAGCAATCAGCCCCAGCATTTT. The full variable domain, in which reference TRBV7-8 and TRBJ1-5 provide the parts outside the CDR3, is GAGVSQSPRYKVAKRGQDVALRCDPISGHVSLFWYQQALGQGPEFLTYFQNEAQLDKSGLPSDRFFAERPEGSVSTLKIQRTQQEDSAVYLCASSLLGTYNSNQPQHFGDGTRLSIL.